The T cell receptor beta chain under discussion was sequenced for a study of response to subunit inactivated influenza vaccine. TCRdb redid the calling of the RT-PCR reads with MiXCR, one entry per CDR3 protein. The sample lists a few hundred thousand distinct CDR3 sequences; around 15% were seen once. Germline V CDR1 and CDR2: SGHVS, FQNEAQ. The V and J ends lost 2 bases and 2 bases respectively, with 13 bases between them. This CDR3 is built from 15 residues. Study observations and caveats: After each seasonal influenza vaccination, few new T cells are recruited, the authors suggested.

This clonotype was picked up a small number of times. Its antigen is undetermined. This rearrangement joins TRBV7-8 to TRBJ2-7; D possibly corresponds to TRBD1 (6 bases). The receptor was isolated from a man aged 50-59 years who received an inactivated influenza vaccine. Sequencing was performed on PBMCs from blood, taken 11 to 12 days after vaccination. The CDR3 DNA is TGTGCCAGCAGCTTAAGTCAGGGGCTCCCCTACGAGCAGTACTTC. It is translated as CASSLSQGLPYEQYF.